Each of the 24 T cell receptor beta chains below was sequenced from the same sample in a study of T cell changes during pregnancy in multiple sclerosis. The assay was immunoSEQ multiplex PCR, and TCRdb's table has in-frame clones only and misses some. The profile shows about 50,000 clones, 91% of them singletons. Source: CD8+ T cells from peripheral blood mononuclear cells, taken after pregnancy. Receptor source: a female donor with multiple sclerosis, enrolled in a pregnancy study.

This clone has only a few counts. The chain is built from TRBV6-5 and TRBJ1-1; TRBD1 might be the D (6 bases). CDR3 length equals 14 residues. Looked up from germline, CDR1 is MNHEY and CDR2 is SVGAGI. The V gene lost 3 bases and the J gene lost 1 base, with 9 bases spanning the gap. CDR3 in DNA: TGTGCCAGCAGTTATGCACAGGGGAACACTGAAGCTTTCTTT. Amino acids: CASSYAQGNTEAFF.

This clone was recorded at least ten times. This rearrangement joins TRBV27 to TRBJ2-1, with D possibly matching TRBD2 (5 bases). Germline V gene data show CDR1 as MNHEY and CDR2 as SMNVEV (reference sequence). This CDR3 is built from 17 residues. Deletions cut 3 bases from V and 6 bases from J, with 21 bases between. CDR3 region: CASSLVRVRGRSNEQFF. In DNA, the CDR3 is TGTGCCAGCAGTTTGGTTCGGGTGCGAGGGCGCAGCAATGAGCAGTTCTTC.

This chain joins TRBV7-9 and TRBJ2-7, with TRBD2 matching 8 bases. The V gene's germline CDR1 is SEHNR and CDR2 FQNEAQ (reference sequence). The CDR3 covers 14 residues. V was pared by 0 bases and J by 4 bases, with 2 bases of the junction left unmatched. The CDR3 protein is CASSLAASGYEQYF. The CDR3 DNA is TGTGCCAGCAGCTTAGCCGCTAGCGGGTACGAGCAGTACTTC.

The chain links TRBV19 to TRBJ2-7, with TRBD2 as a possible D gene (6 bases). V lost 1 base and J 7 bases, leaving 11 bases between the germline ends. The CDR3 has 13 amino acids. Germline V CDR1 and CDR2: LNHDA, SQIVND (reference sequence). The CDR3 reads CASSIGPAGEQYF. The CDR3 bases are TGTGCCAGTAGTATAGGACCGGCGGGGGAGCAGTACTTC.

This clone was observed a single time. The chain is built from TRBV9 and TRBJ2-2; possible D gene TRBD2, 6 bases. CDR3 length: 16 residues. CDR1 and CDR2 from the germline V gene are SGDLS and YYNGEE. Trimming removed 5 bases at V and 0 bases at J, with 14 bases between. The CDR3 here is CASRITGGPNTGELFF. The CDR3, as DNA: TGTGCCAGCAGGATAACCGGGGGACCGAACACCGGGGAGCTGTTTTTT.

The chain links TRBV25-1 to TRBJ2-5; D not resolved. With 5 bases removed from V and 4 bases from J, the gap between germline ends came to 17 bases. This CDR3 spans 15 amino acids. CDR1 MGHDK and CDR2 SYGVNS come from the germline V gene. The CDR3 loop is CASSTWWAGRETQYF. The CDR3 DNA reads as TGTGCCAGCAGTACCTGGTGGGCAGGTAGAGAGACCCAGTACTTC.

The V gene is TRBV14, the J gene TRBJ2-1; 16 positions agree with TRBD2. CDR1 is SGHDN and CDR2 is FVKESK in the germline V gene. The CDR3 loop spans 17 amino acids. After removal of 4 bases from V and 6 bases from J, the junction contained 6 bases not matched to a gene. The CDR3 DNA reads as TGTGCCAGCAGCCCGGGACTAGCGGGGGGGCCACGCAATGAGCAGTTCTTC. It specifies CASSPGLAGGPRNEQFF.

This chain links TRBV5-1 with TRBJ2-5, with 8 bases aligning to TRBD1. Germline CDR1 is SGHRS and CDR2 is YFSETQ. J was trimmed by 1 base and V by 7 bases; bases with no gene match: 9. The CDR3 extends over 15 amino acids. CDR3 sequence (DNA): TGCGCCAGCTCACCGGGACAGGCCGCCCAAGAGACCCAGTACTTC. Its translation: CASSPGQAAQETQYF.

This chain joins TRBV7-8 and TRBJ1-2; D is uncertain. Looked up from germline, CDR1 is SGHVS and CDR2 is FQNEAQ. The CDR3 extends over 15 amino acids. The V gene lost 2 bases and the J gene lost 1 base, with 11 bases spanning the gap. CDR3 coding DNA: TGTGCCAGCAGCTTAAGAGGGTCGAGTAACTATGGCTACACCTTC. Protein sequence: CASSLRGSSNYGYTF.

The rearrangement joins TRBV27 to TRBJ1-1, with D perhaps matching TRBD1 (5 bases). This CDR3 contains 14 residues. From germline, CDR1 is MNHEY and CDR2 SMNVEV (reference sequence). V was shortened by 2 bases and J by 2 bases, with 9 bases between the two germline ends. The CDR3 loop reads CASSLAGYNTEAFF. CDR3 DNA: TGTGCCAGCAGTTTAGCAGGGTATAACACTGAAGCTTTCTTT.

The V and J genes are TRBV11-2 and TRBJ1-2, with D possibly being TRBD1 (6 bases). The germline V gene encodes CDR1 SGHAT and CDR2 FQNNGV. This CDR3 is built from 16 residues. V was cut by 3 bases and J by 4 bases, with 18 bases left in between. CDR3 sequence: CASSFNPMGQTYGYTF. The DNA for the CDR3 is TGTGCCAGCAGCTTCAATCCCATGGGACAAACCTATGGCTACACCTTC.

The V gene is TRBV6-6, the J gene TRBJ1-1; a weak D match, TRBD1 (6 bases). The germline CDR1 and CDR2 sequences are MNHNY and SVGAGI (reference sequence). The V gene lost 7 bases and the J gene lost 5 bases, with 23 bases spanning the gap. This CDR3 region has 16 residues. The CDR3 DNA sequence: TGTGCCAGCACTCCGATACAAAGGGAGGGGGATACTGAAGCTTTCTTT. Its protein is CASTPIQREGDTEAFF.

This clone has only a few counts. The chain links TRBV6-5 to TRBJ2-3; TRBD2 aligns across 12 bases. This CDR3 is 15 amino acids long. Unmatched junction bases numbered 4, after V lost 6 bases and J lost 3 bases. Germline V gene sequence: CDR1 MNHEY, CDR2 SVGAGI. CDR3 loop: CASRNGLAGTDTQYF. The CDR3 region has the DNA TGTGCCAGCAGAAACGGACTAGCGGGAACAGATACGCAGTATTTT.

The chain employs TRBV29-1 and TRBJ2-5, with D perhaps matching TRBD2 (6 bases). The V gene's germline CDR1 is SQVTM and CDR2 ANQGSEA. CDR3 length: 17 residues. Trimming left V 1 base short and J 0 bases short, with 18 bases between. DNA of the CDR3: TGCAGCGTTGAAGCGGATGAGGGCGGGGACTACCAAGAGACCCAGTACTTC. Its translation is CSVEADEGGDYQETQYF.

The rearrangement links TRBV27 to TRBJ2-2, with 11 bases matching TRBD2. V shed 5 bases and J 1 base; nucleotides not matched to a gene: 3. The CDR3 consists of 16 residues. Germline CDR1 and CDR2: MNHEY and SMNVEV (reference sequence). The CDR3 nucleotides are TGTGCCAGCAGTCACACTAGCGGGGGGAACACCGGGGAGCTGTTTTTT. Its protein is CASSHTSGGNTGELFF.

The rearrangement uses TRBV5-1 and TRBJ2-4; 8 positions match TRBD1. V shed 0 bases, J shed 0 bases, and the junction held 5 bases outside the gene matches. Germline V CDR1 and CDR2: SGHRS, YFSETQ. This CDR3 region has 17 residues. The chain's CDR3 is CASSLATGVIAKNIQYF. CDR3 sequence (DNA): TGCGCCAGCAGCTTGGCGACAGGGGTGATAGCCAAAAACATTCAGTACTTC.

The chain links TRBV11-2 to TRBJ2-7; D possibly corresponds to TRBD2 (6 bases). Between the trimmed V and J ends, which lost 5 bases and 3 bases, there was a span of 11 bases. Looked up from germline, CDR1 is SGHAT and CDR2 is FQNNGV. CDR3 length: 13 residues. The CDR3 DNA sequence: TGTGCCAGCAGCCCTCCCGGGGGCTACGAGCAGTACTTC. The encoded protein is CASSPPGGYEQYF.

The gene calls are TRBV29-1 and TRBJ1-1, with TRBD1 matching 8 bases. V trimming: 1 base; J trimming: 5 bases; junction bases outside the gene matches: 0. This CDR3 has 12 amino acids. Germline-derived CDR1 and CDR2 are SQVTM and ANQGSEA. CDR3: CSVEGQGTEAFF. CDR3 nucleotide sequence: TGCAGCGTTGAAGGACAGGGGACTGAAGCTTTCTTT.

The rearrangement uses TRBV23-1 and TRBJ2-1; D might be TRBD2 (7 bases). TRBV23-1 belongs to the ORF category, with a function that is uncertain. V was clipped by 8 bases and J by 9 bases, with 17 bases between them. This CDR3 comprises 13 residues. The CDR3 DNA is TGCGCCAGCCGGGGGAGGGGGATGGTTGAGCAGTTCTTC. It specifies CASRGRGMVEQFF.

This chain links TRBV9 with TRBJ2-1, with D perhaps TRBD2 (6 bases). The germline gives CDR1 SGDLS, CDR2 YYNGEE. The germline V and J ends were trimmed by 5 bases and 5 bases, with 14 bases remaining between them. The CDR3 runs to 14 residues. The CDR3 sequence: CASRGEVPNNEQFF. For the CDR3, the DNA is TGTGCCAGCAGGGGGGAGGTACCAAACAATGAGCAGTTCTTC.

The chain links TRBV6-5 to TRBJ2-1; unclear D gene. Germline values: CDR1 MNHEY, CDR2 SVGAGI. CDR3 length: 12 amino acids. V shed 0 bases and J shed 7 bases, with 4 bases lying between them. CDR3 in DNA: TGTGCCAGCAGTTACTCGAGGAATGAGCAGTTCTTC. Amino acids: CASSYSRNEQFF.

The V and J genes are TRBV6-5 and TRBJ2-7; the match to TRBD2 covers 8 bases. The CDR3 is 15 amino acids. V shed 6 bases, J shed 3 bases, and the junction held 10 bases outside the gene matches. The V gene's germline CDR1 is MNHEY and CDR2 SVGAGI. CDR3 bases: TGTGCCAGCAGACCCCAGTTAGCGGGGATCTACGAGCAGTACTTC. This encodes CASRPQLAGIYEQYF.

The chain uses TRBV7-9 and TRBJ1-1; no clear D gene. This CDR3 is built from 10 residues. The V end was cut by 5 bases, the J end by 5 bases, with 3 bases between. Germline CDR1 is SEHNR and CDR2 is FQNEAQ (reference sequence). The CDR3 spells CASSRTEAFF. CDR3 DNA: TGTGCCAGCAGCCGGACTGAAGCTTTCTTT.

The rearrangement joins TRBV29-1 to TRBJ2-3; 9 bases line up with TRBD2. Trimming removed 6 bases from V and 3 bases from J; junction bases left unmatched: 7. This CDR3 is built from 14 residues. Looked up from germline, CDR1 is SQVTM and CDR2 is ANQGSEA. CDR3 loop: CSVKTSGYTDTQYF. DNA for the CDR3: TGCAGCGTGAAGACTAGCGGATATACAGATACGCAGTATTTT.